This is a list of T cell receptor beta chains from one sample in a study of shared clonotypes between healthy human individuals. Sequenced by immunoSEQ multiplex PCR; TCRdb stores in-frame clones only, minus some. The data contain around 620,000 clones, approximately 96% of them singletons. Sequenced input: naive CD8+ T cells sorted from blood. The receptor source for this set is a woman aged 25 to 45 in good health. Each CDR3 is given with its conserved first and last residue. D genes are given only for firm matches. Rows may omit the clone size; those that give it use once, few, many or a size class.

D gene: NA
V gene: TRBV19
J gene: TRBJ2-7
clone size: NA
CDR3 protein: CASSIRDTNYEQYF
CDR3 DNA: TGTGCCAGTAGTATCCGGGACACAAACTACGAGCAGTACTTC

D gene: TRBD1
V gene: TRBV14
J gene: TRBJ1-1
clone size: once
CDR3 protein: CASSQVPRGPGTEAFF
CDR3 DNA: TGTGCCAGCAGCCAAGTGCCCAGGGGGCCAGGCACTGAAGCTTTCTTT

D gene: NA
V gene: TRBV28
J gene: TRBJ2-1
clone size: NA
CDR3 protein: CASSYPAAGNSEQFF
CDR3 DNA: TGTGCCAGCAGCTACCCCGCCGCTGGGAACAGTGAGCAGTTCTTC

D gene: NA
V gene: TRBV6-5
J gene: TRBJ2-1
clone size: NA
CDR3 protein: CASSKTPYNYNEQFF
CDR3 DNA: TGTGCCAGCAGTAAGACTCCCTATAACTACAATGAGCAGTTCTTC

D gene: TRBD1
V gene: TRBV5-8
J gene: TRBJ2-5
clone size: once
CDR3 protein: CASSVPRDRGRETQYF
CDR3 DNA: TGTGCCAGCAGCGTGCCCCGGGACAGGGGGAGGGAGACCCAGTACTTC

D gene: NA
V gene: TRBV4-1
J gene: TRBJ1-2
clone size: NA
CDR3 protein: CASSHPLGVAIGYTF
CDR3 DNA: TGCGCCAGCAGCCACCCCTTGGGGGTGGCGATTGGCTACACCTTC

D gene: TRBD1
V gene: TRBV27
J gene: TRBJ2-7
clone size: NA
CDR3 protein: CASSFSGTGSSYEQYF
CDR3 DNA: TGTGCCAGCAGTTTTTCTGGGACAGGAAGCTCCTACGAGCAGTACTTC

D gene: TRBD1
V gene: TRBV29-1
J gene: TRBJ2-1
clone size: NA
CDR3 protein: CSAGTGAGEQFF
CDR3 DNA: TGCAGCGCCGGGACAGGGGCCGGTGAGCAGTTCTTC

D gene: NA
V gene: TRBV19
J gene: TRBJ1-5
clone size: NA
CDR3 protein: CASSIFSVTNQPQHF
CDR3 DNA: TGTGCCAGTAGTATATTTTCAGTTACCAATCAGCCCCAGCATTTT

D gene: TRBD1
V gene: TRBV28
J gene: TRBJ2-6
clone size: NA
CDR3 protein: CASSWFRGPKAGANVLTF
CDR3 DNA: TGTGCCAGCAGTTGGTTCAGGGGGCCAAAGGCTGGGGCCAACGTCCTGACTTTC

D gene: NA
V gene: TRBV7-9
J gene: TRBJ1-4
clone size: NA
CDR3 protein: CASSLPSGFGQRREKLFF
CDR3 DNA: TGTGCCAGCAGCTTGCCAAGTGGTTTCGGGCAGCGGCGGGAAAAACTGTTTTTT

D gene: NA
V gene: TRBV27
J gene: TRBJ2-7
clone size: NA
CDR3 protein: CATGAAYEQYF
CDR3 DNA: TGTGCCACCGGGGCTGCTTACGAGCAGTACTTC

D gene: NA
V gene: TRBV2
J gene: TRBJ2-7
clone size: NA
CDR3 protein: CASQDSYEQYF
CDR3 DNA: TGTGCCAGTCAAGATAGCTACGAGCAGTACTTC

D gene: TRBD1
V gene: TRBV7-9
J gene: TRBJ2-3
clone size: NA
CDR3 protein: CASSSQGMEADTQYF
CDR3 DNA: TGTGCCAGCAGCTCACAGGGGATGGAGGCAGATACGCAGTATTTT

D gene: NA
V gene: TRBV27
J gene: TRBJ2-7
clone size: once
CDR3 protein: CATEDSLTYEQYF
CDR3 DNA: TGTGCCACCGAGGACAGCCTAACCTACGAGCAGTACTTC

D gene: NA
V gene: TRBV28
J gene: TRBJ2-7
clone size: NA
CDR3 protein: CASSLAGAVGESYEQYF
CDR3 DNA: TGTGCCAGCAGTTTGGCAGGGGCCGTAGGGGAATCCTACGAGCAGTACTTC

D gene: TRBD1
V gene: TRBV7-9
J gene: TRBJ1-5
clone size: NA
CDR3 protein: CASSSGTGGFQPQHF
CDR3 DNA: TGTGCCAGCAGCTCGGGGACAGGGGGATTTCAGCCCCAGCATTTT

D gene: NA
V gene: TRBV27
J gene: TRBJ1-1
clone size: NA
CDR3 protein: CARKTEDTEAFF
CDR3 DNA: TGTGCCAGGAAGACAGAGGACACTGAAGCTTTCTTT

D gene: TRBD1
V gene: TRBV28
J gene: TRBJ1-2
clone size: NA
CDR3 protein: CASSFSVTGVGYTF
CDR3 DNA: TGTGCCAGCAGTTTTTCGGTGACAGGGGTCGGCTACACCTTC

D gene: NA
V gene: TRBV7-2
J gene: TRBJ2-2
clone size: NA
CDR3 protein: CASSPDSFTGELFF
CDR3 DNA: TGTGCCAGCAGCCCAGACAGTTTCACCGGGGAGCTGTTTTTT

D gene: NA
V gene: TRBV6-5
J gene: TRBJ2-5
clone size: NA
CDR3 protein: CASSYAGPQETQYF
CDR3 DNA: TGTGCCAGCAGTTACGCCGGCCCCCAAGAGACCCAGTACTTC

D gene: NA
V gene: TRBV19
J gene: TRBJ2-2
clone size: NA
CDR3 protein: CASSTGDRFWGEVGELFF
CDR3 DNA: TGTGCCAGTAGCACGGGTGATCGTTTTTGGGGGGAAGTCGGGGAGCTGTTTTTT

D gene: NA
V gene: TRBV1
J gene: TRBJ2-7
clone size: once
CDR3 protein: CTSSHEWLAALYEQYF
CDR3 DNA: TGCACCAGCAGCCATGAGTGGCTAGCGGCACTCTACGAGCAGTACTTC

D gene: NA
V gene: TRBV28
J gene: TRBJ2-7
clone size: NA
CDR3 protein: CASSLGLASYEQYF
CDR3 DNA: TGTGCCAGCAGTTTAGGGCTAGCGAGTTACGAGCAGTACTTC

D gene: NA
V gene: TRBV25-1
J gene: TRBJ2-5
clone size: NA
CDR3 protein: CASSGDMETQYF
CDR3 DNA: TGTGCCAGCAGCGGCGATATGGAGACCCAGTACTTC

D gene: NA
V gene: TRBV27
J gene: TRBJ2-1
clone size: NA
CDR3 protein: CASSETGLSNEQFF
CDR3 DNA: TGTGCCAGCAGCGAGACAGGACTAAGCAATGAGCAGTTCTTC

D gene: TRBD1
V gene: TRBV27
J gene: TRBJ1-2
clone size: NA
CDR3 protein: CASSLTGGRNGYTF
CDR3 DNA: TGTGCCAGCAGTTTAACAGGGGGGAGGAATGGCTACACCTTC

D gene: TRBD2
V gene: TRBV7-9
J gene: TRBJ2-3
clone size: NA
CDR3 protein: CASSQLAGSTDTQYF
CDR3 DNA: TGTGCCAGCAGCCAACTAGCGGGCAGCACAGATACGCAGTATTTT

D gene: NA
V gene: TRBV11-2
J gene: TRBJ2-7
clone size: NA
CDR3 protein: CASSLDGIYEQYF
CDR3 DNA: TGTGCCAGCAGCTTAGACGGGATCTACGAGCAGTACTTC

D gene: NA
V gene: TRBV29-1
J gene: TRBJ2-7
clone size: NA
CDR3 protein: CSVVESRSYEQYF
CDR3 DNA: TGCAGCGTTGTCGAGTCCCGATCCTACGAGCAGTACTTC

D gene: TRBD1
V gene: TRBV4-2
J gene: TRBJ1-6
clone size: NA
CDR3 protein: CASSHAATGGRSPLHF
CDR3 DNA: TGTGCCAGCAGCCACGCTGCCACAGGGGGCCGGTCACCCCTCCACTTT

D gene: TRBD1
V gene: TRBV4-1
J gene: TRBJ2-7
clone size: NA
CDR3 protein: CASSQAWTGNEQYF
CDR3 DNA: TGCGCCAGCAGCCAAGCGTGGACAGGGAACGAGCAGTACTTC

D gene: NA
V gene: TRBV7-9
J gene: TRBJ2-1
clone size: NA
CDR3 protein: CASSGLGGPYNEQFF
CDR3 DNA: TGTGCCAGCAGCGGCCTCGGGGGCCCGTACAATGAGCAGTTCTTC

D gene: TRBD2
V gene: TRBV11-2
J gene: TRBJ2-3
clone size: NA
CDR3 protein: CASSLDPPGGFTDTQYF
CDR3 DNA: TGTGCCAGCAGCTTAGATCCTCCGGGAGGGTTCACAGATACGCAGTATTTT

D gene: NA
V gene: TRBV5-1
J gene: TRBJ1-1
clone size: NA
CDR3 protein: CASSLEDSTRGLNTEAFF
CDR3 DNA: TGCGCCAGCAGCTTGGAGGACAGCACAAGGGGATTGAACACTGAAGCTTTCTTT

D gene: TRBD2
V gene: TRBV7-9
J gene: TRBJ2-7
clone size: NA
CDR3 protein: CASSPTRTSGRQTSYEQYF
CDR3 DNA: TGTGCCAGCAGCCCCACGCGGACTAGCGGGAGACAGACCTCCTACGAGCAGTACTTC

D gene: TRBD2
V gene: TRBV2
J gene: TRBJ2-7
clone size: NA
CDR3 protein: CASSEVSGTLGYEQYF
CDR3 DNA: TGTGCCAGCAGTGAAGTTAGCGGGACACTAGGCTACGAGCAGTACTTC

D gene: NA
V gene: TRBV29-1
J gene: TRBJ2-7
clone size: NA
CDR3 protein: CSVHDASYEQYF
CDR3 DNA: TGCAGCGTTCACGACGCCAGCTACGAGCAGTACTTC

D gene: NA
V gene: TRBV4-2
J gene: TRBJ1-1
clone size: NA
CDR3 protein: CASSHLGDTEAFF
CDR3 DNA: TGTGCCAGCAGCCATTTGGGGGATACTGAAGCTTTCTTT

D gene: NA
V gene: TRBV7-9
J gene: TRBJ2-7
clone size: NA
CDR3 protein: CASSLSLRGGEQYF
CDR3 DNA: TGTGCCAGCAGCTTATCGCTAAGGGGTGGCGAGCAGTACTTC

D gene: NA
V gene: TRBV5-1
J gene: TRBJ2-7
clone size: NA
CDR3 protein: CASSWNRQTYEQYF
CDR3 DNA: TGCGCCAGCAGCTGGAACCGACAGACCTACGAGCAGTACTTC

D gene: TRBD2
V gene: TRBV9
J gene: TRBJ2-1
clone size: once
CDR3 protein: CASSSRAGLLICDFF
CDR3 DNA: TGTGCCAGCAGCTCAAGAGCGGGACTCCTAATATGCGATTTCTTC

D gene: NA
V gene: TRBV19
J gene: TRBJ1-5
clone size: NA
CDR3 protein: CASSSAEEDQPQHF
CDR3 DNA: TGTGCCAGTAGTTCGGCCGAGGAGGACCAGCCCCAGCATTTT

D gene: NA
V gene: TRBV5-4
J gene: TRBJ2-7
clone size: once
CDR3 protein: CASSSPGLLYEQYF
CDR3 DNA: TGTGCCAGCAGTTCCCCGGGACTCCTCTACGAGCAGTACTTC

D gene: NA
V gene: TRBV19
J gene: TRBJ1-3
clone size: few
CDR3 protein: CASSLPPPGNTIYF
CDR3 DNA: TGTGCCAGTAGTTTGCCACCCCCTGGAAACACCATATATTTT

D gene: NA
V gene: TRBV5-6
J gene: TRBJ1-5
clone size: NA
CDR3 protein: CASSLGGRARNQPQHF
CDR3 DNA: TGTGCCAGCAGCCTGGGGGGCAGGGCCCGCAATCAGCCCCAGCATTTT

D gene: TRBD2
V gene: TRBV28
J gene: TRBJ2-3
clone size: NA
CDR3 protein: CASSLILAGGEGDTQYF
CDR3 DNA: TGTGCCAGCAGTTTGATTCTAGCGGGAGGAGAAGGAGATACGCAGTATTTT

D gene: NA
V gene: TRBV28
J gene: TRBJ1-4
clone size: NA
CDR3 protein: CASSSPLQAGEKLFF
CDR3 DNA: TGTGCCAGCAGCTCTCCGCTCCAGGCGGGTGAAAAACTGTTTTTT

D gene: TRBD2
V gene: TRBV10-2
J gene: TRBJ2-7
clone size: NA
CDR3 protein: CASSEPTTSGSYEQYF
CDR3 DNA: TGCGCCAGCAGTGAGCCAACTACTAGCGGTTCCTACGAGCAGTACTTC